These T cell receptor beta chains were read from a single sample in a study of regulatory T cells in long-lasting Graves disease. TCRdb processed the multiplex PCR reads anew with MiXCR; each CDR3 protein has one entry. The repertoire holds some 280,000 distinct CDR3 sequences, with more than 20% as singletons. The starting material was peripheral blood mononuclear cells (PBMCs), obtained when the disease was refractory, from a patient treated with antithyroid drugs. These receptors were collected from a female donor with Graves disease. CDR3s include the opening cysteine and the closing phenylalanine or tryptophan. The D gene is left open where the match is weak. Size is stated for part of the rows, as once, few or many counts, or as a class when the clone is expanded.

d_gene	abundance	j_gene	v_gene	CDR3nt	CDR3aa
NA	NA	TRBJ2-2	TRBV27	TGTGCCAGCAGTTTGGGGGGAACCGGCGGGGAGCTGTTTTTT	CASSLGGTGGELFF
TRBD1	few	TRBJ2-2	TRBV6-9	TGTGCCAGCAGTTATTCGGGACAGGGGGCATTAACCGGGGAGCTGTTTTTT	CASSYSGQGALTGELFF
NA	NA	TRBJ2-4	TRBV20-1	TGCAGTGCTAGGAGGGTGACCAAAAACATTCGGTACTTC	CSARRVTKNIRYF
NA	many	TRBJ2-2	TRBV7-2	TGTGCCAGCAGCTTTAGGAATACCGGGGAGCTGTTTTTT	CASSFRNTGELFF
NA	NA	TRBJ1-2	TRBV20-1	TGCAGTGCTCATCTTCCCATGGGGGGACGGAACTATGGCTACACCTTC	CSAHLPMGGRNYGYTF
NA	NA	TRBJ2-1	TRBV20-1	TGCAGTGCTAGATGGGTCAATGAGCAGTTCTTC	CSARWVNEQFF
NA	few	TRBJ1-6	TRBV6-1	TGTGCCAGCAGGGCAGGGGTGGATAATTCACCCCTCCACTTT	CASRAGVDNSPLHF
NA	NA	TRBJ2-2	TRBV30	TGTGCCTGGAGTAGCGGGAACACCGGGGAGCTGTTTTTT	CAWSSGNTGELFF
NA	many	TRBJ1-2	TRBV28	TGTGCCACCTTGACGGAGAACTATGGCTACACCTTC	CATLTENYGYTF
NA	many	TRBJ2-2	TRBV28	TGTGCCAGCGCCCGGGGGGCGTCGAACACCGGGGAGCTGTTTTTT	CASARGASNTGELFF
TRBD2	few	TRBJ2-2	TRBV12-3/TRBV12-4	TGTGCCAGCAGTATTACTAGCGGGAGTTTCACCGGGGAGCTGTTTTTT	CASSITSGSFTGELFF
TRBD1	NA	TRBJ1-4	TRBV20-1	TGCAGTGCTATCCGGACAGGGGGGAATGAAAAACTGTTTTTT	CSAIRTGGNEKLFF
TRBD2	few	TRBJ2-7	TRBV20-1	TGCAGTGCTAGAGTTTGGGCGGGAGTAGACGAGCAGTACTTC	CSARVWAGVDEQYF
NA	few	TRBJ2-7	TRBV30	TGTGCCGCCACTACAGGGATCTCCTACGAGCAGTACTTC	CAATTGISYEQYF
NA	NA	TRBJ2-1	TRBV30	TGTGCCTGGAGTCCCGGGCCCCAAAGGACAGCGGCGGATGAGCAGTTCTTC	CAWSPGPQRTAADEQFF
NA	many	TRBJ2-7	TRBV7-2	TGTGCCAGCAGCCCTATCCCAGGAACGATATACGAGCAGTACTTC	CASSPIPGTIYEQYF